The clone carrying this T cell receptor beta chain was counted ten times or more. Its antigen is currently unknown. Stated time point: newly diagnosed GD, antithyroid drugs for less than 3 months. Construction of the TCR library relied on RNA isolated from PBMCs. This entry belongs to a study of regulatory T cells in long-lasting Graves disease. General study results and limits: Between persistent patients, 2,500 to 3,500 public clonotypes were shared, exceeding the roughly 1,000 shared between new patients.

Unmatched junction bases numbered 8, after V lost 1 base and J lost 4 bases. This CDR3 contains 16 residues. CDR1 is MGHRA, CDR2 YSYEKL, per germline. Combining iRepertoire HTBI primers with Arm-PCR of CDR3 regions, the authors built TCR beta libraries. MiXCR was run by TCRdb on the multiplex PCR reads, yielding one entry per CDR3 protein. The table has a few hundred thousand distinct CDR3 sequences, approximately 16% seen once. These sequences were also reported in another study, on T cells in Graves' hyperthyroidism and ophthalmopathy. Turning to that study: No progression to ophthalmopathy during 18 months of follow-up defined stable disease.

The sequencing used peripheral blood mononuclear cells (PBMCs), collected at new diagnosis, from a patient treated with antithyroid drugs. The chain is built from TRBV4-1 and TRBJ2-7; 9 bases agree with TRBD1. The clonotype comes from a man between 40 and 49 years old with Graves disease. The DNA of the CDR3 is TGCGCCAGCAGCCAAGGGACAGGGGCACGATATTACGAGCAGTACTTC. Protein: CASSQGTGARYYEQYF.